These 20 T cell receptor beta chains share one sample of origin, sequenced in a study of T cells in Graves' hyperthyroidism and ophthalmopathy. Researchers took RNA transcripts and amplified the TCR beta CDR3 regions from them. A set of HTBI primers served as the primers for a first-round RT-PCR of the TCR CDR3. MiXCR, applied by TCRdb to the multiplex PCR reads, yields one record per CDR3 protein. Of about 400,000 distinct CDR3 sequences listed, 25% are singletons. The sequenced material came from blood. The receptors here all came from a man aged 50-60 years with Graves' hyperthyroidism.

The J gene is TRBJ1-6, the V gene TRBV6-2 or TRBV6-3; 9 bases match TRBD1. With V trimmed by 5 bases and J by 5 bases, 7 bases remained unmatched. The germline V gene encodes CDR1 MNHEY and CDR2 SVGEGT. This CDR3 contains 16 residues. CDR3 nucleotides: TGTGCCAGCAGTACCCCGACAGGGGGTAATAATTCACCCCTCCACTTT. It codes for CASSTPTGGNNSPLHF.

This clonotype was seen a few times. The CDR3 loop reads CASSFATGHVIWDGGYTF. The CDR3 DNA sequence: TGTGCCAGCAGCTTTGCCACGGGACATGTTATTTGGGATGGCGGCTACACCTTC. V gene TRBV7-2 combines with J gene TRBJ1-2; perhaps TRBD1 as D (6 bases). This CDR3 spans 18 amino acids. The V gene's germline CDR1 is SGHTA and CDR2 FQGNSA. Trimming removed 3 bases at V and 8 bases at J, with 28 bases between.

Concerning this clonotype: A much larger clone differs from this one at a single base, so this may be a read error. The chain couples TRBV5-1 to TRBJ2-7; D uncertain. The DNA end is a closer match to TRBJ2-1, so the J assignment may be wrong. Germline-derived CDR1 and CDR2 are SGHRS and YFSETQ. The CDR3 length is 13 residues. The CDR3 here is CASSLAGLYEQFF. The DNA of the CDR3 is TGCGCCAGCAGCTTGGCCGGATTATACGAGCAGTTCTTC.

This CDR3 is CASSLGTQAREQFF. CDR3 DNA sequence: TGTGCCAGCAGTCTCGGGACTCAAGCCCGGGAGCAGTTCTTC. This chain joins TRBV11-2 and TRBJ2-1; D may be TRBD2 (6 bases). Trimming removed 6 bases at V and 10 bases at J, with 19 bases between. The germline CDR1 and CDR2 sequences are SGHAT and FQNNGV. CDR3 size: 14 residues.

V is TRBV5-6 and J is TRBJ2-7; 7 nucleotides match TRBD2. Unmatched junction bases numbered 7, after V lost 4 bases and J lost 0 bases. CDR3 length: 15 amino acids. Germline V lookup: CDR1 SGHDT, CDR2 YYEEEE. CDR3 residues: CASSLGGIGSYEQYF. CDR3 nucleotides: TGTGCCAGCAGCCTGGGAGGGATCGGCTCCTACGAGCAGTACTTC. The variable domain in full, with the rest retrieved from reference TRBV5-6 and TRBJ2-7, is DAGVTQSPTHLIKTRGQQVTLRCSPKSGHDTVSWYQQALGQGPQFIFQYYEEEERQRGNFPDRFSGHQFPNYSSELNVNALLLGDSALYLCASSLGGIGSYEQYFGPGTRLTVT.

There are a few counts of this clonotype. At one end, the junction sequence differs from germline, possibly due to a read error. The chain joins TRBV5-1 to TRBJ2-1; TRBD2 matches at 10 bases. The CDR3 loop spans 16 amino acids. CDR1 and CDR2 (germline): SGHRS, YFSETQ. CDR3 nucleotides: TGTGCCAGCAGCCCCGCCACTAGCGGGGTGGCCAATGAGCAGTTCTTC. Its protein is CASSPATSGVANEQFF.

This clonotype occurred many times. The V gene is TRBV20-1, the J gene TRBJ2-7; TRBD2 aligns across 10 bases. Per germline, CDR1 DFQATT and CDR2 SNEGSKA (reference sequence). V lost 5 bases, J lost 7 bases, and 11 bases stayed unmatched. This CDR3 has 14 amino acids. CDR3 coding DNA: TGCAGTGCTTCAGAACTAGCGGGATATGATGAGCAGTACTTC. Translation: CSASELAGYDEQYF.

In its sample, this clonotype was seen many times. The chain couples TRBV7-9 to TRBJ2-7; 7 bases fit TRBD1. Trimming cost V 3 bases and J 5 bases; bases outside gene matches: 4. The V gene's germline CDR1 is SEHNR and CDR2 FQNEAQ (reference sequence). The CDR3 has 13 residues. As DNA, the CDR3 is TGTGCCAGCAGCTTCGACAGGGTCAACGAGCAGTACTTC. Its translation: CASSFDRVNEQYF.

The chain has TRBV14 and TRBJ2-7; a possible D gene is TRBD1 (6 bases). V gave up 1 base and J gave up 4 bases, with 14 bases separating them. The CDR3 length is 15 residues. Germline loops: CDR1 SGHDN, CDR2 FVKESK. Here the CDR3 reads CASSQGVGAGYEQYF. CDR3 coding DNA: TGTGCCAGCAGCCAAGGCGTGGGGGCAGGGTACGAGCAGTACTTC.

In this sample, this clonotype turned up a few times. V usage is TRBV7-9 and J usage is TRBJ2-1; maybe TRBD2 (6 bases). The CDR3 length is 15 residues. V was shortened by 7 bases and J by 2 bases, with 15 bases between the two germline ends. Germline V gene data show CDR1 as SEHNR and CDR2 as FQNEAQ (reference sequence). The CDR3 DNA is TGTGCCAGCATCGGGGTGGAGGGAGCCTACAATGAGCAGTTCTTC. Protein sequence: CASIGVEGAYNEQFF.

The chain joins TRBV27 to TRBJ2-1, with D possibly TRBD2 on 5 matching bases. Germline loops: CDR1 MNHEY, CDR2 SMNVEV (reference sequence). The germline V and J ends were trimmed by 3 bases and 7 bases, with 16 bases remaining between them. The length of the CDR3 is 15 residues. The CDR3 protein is CASSFGRGLGNEQFF. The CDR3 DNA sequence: TGTGCCAGCAGTTTTGGTCGGGGTTTGGGGAATGAGCAGTTCTTC.

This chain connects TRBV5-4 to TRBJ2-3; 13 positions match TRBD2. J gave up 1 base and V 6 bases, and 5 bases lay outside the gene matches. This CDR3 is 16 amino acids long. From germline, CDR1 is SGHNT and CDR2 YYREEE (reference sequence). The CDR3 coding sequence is TGTGCCAGCACCATCGGACTAGCGGGGGGCACAGATACGCAGTATTTT. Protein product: CASTIGLAGGTDTQYF.

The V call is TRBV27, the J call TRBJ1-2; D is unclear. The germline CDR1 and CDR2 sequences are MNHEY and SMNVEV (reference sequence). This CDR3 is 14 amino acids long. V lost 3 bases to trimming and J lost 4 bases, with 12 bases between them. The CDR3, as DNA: TGTGCCAGCAGTTTGGGAGGTTTCCCCTATGGCTACACCTTC. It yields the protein CASSLGGFPYGYTF.

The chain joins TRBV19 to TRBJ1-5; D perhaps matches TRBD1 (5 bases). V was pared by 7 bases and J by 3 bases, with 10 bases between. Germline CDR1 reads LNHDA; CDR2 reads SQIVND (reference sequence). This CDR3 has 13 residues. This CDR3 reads CASTGGDNQPQHF. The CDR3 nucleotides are TGTGCCAGTACGGGAGGGGACAATCAGCCCCAGCATTTT. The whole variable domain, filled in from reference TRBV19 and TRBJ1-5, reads DGGITQSPKYLFRKEGQNVTLSCEQNLNHDAMYWYRQDPGQGLRLIYYSQIVNDFQKGDIAEGYSVSREKKESFPLTVTSAQKNPTAFYLCASTGGDNQPQHFGDGTRLSIL.

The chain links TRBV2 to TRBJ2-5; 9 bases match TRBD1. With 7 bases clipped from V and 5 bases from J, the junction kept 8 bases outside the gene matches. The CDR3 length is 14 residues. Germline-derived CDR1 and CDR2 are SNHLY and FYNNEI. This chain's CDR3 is CASNPQGARETQYF. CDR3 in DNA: TGTGCCAGCAACCCACAGGGGGCACGGGAGACCCAGTACTTC.

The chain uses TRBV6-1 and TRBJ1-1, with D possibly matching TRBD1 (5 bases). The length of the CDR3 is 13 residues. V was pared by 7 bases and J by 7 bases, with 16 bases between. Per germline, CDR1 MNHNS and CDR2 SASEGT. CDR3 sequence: CASTLTLQGEAFF. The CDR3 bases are TGTGCCAGCACTCTGACCCTCCAGGGTGAAGCTTTCTTT.

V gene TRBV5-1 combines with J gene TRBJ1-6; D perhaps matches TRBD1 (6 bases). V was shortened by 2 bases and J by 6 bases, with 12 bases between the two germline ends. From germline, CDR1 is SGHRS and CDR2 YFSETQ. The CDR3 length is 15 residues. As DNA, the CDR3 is TGCGCCAGCAGCTTAACAGGGATCCTTAATTCACCCCTCCACTTT. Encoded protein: CASSLTGILNSPLHF.

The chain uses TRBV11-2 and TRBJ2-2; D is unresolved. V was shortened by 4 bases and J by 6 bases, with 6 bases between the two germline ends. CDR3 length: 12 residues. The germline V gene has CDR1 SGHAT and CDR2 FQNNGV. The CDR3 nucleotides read TGTGCCAGCAGCTCCCCTGCCGGGGAGCTGTTTTTT. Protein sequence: CASSSPAGELFF.

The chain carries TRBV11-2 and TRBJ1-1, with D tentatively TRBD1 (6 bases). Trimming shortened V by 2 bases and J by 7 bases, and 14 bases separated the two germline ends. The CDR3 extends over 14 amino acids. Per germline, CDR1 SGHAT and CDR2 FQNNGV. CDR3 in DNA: TGTGCCAGCAGCTTAAGGTCCGGACAGAGTGAAGCTTTCTTT. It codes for CASSLRSGQSEAFF.

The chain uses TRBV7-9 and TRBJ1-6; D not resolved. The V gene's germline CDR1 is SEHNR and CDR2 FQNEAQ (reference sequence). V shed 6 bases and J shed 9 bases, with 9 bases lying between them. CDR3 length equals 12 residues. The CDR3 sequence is CASSEFTSPLHF. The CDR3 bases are TGTGCCAGCAGTGAATTCACTTCACCCCTCCACTTT. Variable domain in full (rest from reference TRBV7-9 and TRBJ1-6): DTGVSQNPRHKITKRGQNVTFRCDPISEHNRLYWYRQTLGQGPEFLTYFQNEAQLEKSRLLSDRFSAERPKGSFSTLEIQRTEQGDSAMYLCASSEFTSPLHFGNGTRLTVT.